Below, 15 T cell receptor beta chains from the same sample are listed, as sequenced in a study of identical twins. TCRdb processed the 5' RACE reads anew with MiXCR; each CDR3 protein has one entry. Of about 720,000 distinct CDR3 sequences detected, 15% to 20% appear once; the ten largest clones hold around 14%. The sample was also linked to a second study, of T cells expressing NK-cell markers.

The sample comprised PBMCs. These receptors all come from a young woman in good health.

This clonotype appeared a few times. The chain employs TRBV6-1 and TRBJ1-2; 7 bases are a match to TRBD1. Per the germline V gene, CDR1 is MNHNS and CDR2 is SASEGT. The CDR3 consists of 17 residues. Trimming cost V 1 base and J 4 bases; bases outside gene matches: 12. This chain's CDR3 is CASSEGTGRGRVYGYTF. The CDR3 DNA follows: TGTGCCAGCAGTGAAGGGACAGGAAGGGGCCGTGTCTATGGCTACACCTTC.

This clonotype occurred many times. This chain uses TRBV7-2 with TRBJ2-1; TRBD2 agrees at 13 bases. The germline CDR1 and CDR2 sequences are SGHTA and FQGNSA. V shed 6 bases and J 12 bases; nucleotides not matched to a gene: 11. The CDR3 sequence is 15 residues long. CDR3 in DNA: TGTGCCAGCAGTCTAGTCCCCGGGACTAGCGGGACGCAGTTCTTC. Its translation: CASSLVPGTSGTQFF. The variable domain in full, completed from reference TRBV7-2 and TRBJ2-1, reads GAGVSQSPSNKVTEKGKDVELRCDPISGHTALYWYRQSLGQGLEFLIYFQGNSAPDKSGLPSDRFSAERTGGSVSTLTIQRTQQEDSAVYLCASSLVPGTSGTQFFGPGTRLTVL.

The rearrangement uses TRBV6-2 or TRBV6-3 and TRBJ2-4, with D tentatively TRBD1 (6 bases). Germline V gene sequence: CDR1 MNHEY, CDR2 SVGEGT. The V end was cut by 9 bases, the J end by 6 bases, with 15 bases between. The CDR3 extends over 13 amino acids. DNA for the CDR3: TGTGCCAGTGCCTACAGGGTTGGAAACATTCAGTACTTC. This sequence encodes CASAYRVGNIQYF.

The V call is TRBV19, the J call TRBJ1-2; 8 bases are a match to TRBD1. This CDR3 has 15 amino acids. J gave up 4 bases and V 7 bases, and 11 bases lay outside the gene matches. Germline V gene data show CDR1 as LNHDA and CDR2 as SQIVND (reference sequence). CDR3 residues: CASNDRGYSLYGYTF. The CDR3 nucleotides are TGTGCCAGTAATGACAGGGGTTATTCCCTCTATGGCTACACCTTC.

This clonotype was found a few times. V usage is TRBV29-1 and J usage is TRBJ1-2; D is undetermined. From germline, CDR1 is SQVTM and CDR2 ANQGSEA. CDR3 length: 13 residues. Between the trimmed V and J ends, which lost 6 bases and 7 bases, there was a span of 18 bases. The CDR3 loop reads CSVLGATSPGYTF. The CDR3, as DNA: TGCAGCGTCCTCGGTGCCACCAGCCCTGGCTACACCTTC.

This clonotype was recorded a few times. The V call is TRBV20-1, the J call TRBJ2-4; D is possibly TRBD2 (6 bases). This CDR3 is built from 14 residues. The ends were cut back, 6 bases at V and 1 base at J, with 13 bases in the middle. Germline V gene data show CDR1 as DFQATT and CDR2 as SNEGSKA (reference sequence). The CDR3 DNA reads TGCAGTGCATACCTAGGAGGGGCCAAAAACATTCAGTACTTC. Amino acids: CSAYLGGAKNIQYF.

The gene calls are TRBV21-1 and TRBJ2-3. TRBV21-1 constitutes a pseudogene. CDR3 length: 20 residues. The CDR3 reads CASSKKKEMPPVLGTDTQYF. In nucleotides, the CDR3 is TGTGCCAGCAGCAAAAAAAAAGAAATGCCGCCAGTGCTCGGCACAGATACGCAGTATTTT.

This clonotype was recorded many times. V is TRBV6-1 and J is TRBJ1-5; unclear D gene. There are 13 residues in the CDR3. The germline V gene has CDR1 MNHNS and CDR2 SASEGT. Trimming shortened V by 5 bases and J by 3 bases, and 8 bases separated the two germline ends. The CDR3 DNA follows: TGTGCCAGCAGTCCACGTGCCAATCAGCCCCAGCATTTT. Translating it yields CASSPRANQPQHF.

The table lists this clonotype with a few counts. The chain combines TRBV29-1 with TRBJ1-1; D is unclear. The germline V gene has CDR1 SQVTM and CDR2 ANQGSEA. The germline V and J ends were trimmed by 7 bases and 3 bases, with 12 bases remaining between them. This CDR3 region has 12 residues. The CDR3: CSAFEFDTEAFF. CDR3 bases: TGCAGCGCCTTCGAGTTTGACACTGAAGCTTTCTTT.

The genes are TRBV5-1 and TRBJ2-7, with 7 bases identical to TRBD1. After removal of 4 bases from V and 1 base from J, the junction contained 8 bases not matched to a gene. Germline V lookup: CDR1 SGHRS, CDR2 YFSETQ. This CDR3 contains 15 residues. The CDR3 nucleotides are TGCGCCAGCAGCCGAACTGGACAGGTATCCTACGAGCAGTACTTC. This codes for CASSRTGQVSYEQYF. The full variable domain, its missing parts supplied by reference TRBV5-1 and TRBJ2-7, is KAGVTQTPRYLIKTRGQQVTLSCSPISGHRSVSWYQQTPGQGLQFLFEYFSETQRNKGNFPGRFSGRQFSNSRSEMNVSTLELGDSALYLCASSRTGQVSYEQYFGPGTRLTVT.

Only a few counts were recorded for this clonotype. The V gene is TRBV20-1, the J gene TRBJ1-1; D gene uncertain. Germline values: CDR1 DFQATT, CDR2 SNEGSKA (reference sequence). V was pared by 3 bases and J by 0 bases, with 11 bases between. This CDR3 comprises 14 residues. CDR3 sequence: CSARDLGLNTEAFF. The CDR3 coding sequence is TGCAGTGCTAGGGACCTAGGACTGAACACTGAAGCTTTCTTT.

This clonotype was detected only a few times. The rearrangement joins TRBV10-3 to TRBJ2-2; D is possibly TRBD2 (6 bases). With 4 bases removed from V and 0 bases from J, the gap between germline ends came to 12 bases. In germline, CDR1 is ENHRY, CDR2 SYGVKD. The CDR3 totals 16 residues. In nucleotides, the CDR3 is TGTGCCATCAGTGGGGGGAGGAGCGCGAACACCGGGGAGCTGTTTTTT. As protein: CAISGGRSANTGELFF.

In this sample, this clonotype turned up a few times. The V call is TRBV20-1, the J call TRBJ2-7; a possible D gene is TRBD2 (6 bases). Trimming took 6 bases from V and 1 from J, leaving 10 bases between them. The length of the CDR3 is 12 residues. Germline CDR1 DFQATT, CDR2 SNEGSKA (reference sequence). CDR3 nucleotide sequence: TGCAGTGCCCGGGAGCGGTCCTACGAGCAGTACTTC. It encodes CSARERSYEQYF.

This clonotype was recorded once. The junction and the germline gene differ at one end; a read error may be behind it. The chain has TRBV20-1 and TRBJ2-7; D is unclear. There are 13 residues in the CDR3. From germline, CDR1 is DFQATT and CDR2 SNEGSKA (reference sequence). The CDR3 is CRARGVSRGEQYF. The CDR3 DNA reads as TGCAGAGCTAGAGGTGTCAGTCGCGGCGAGCAGTACTTC.

This clonotype was found a few times. The V call is TRBV3-1, the J call TRBJ2-7; D unresolved. Deletions cut 0 bases from V and 3 bases from J, with 9 bases between. CDR1 LGHDT and CDR2 YNNKEL come from the germline V gene (reference sequence). The CDR3 sequence is 14 residues long. The CDR3 sequence is CASSQELDHYEQYF. The CDR3 DNA reads as TGTGCCAGCAGCCAAGAGTTGGACCACTACGAGCAGTACTTC.